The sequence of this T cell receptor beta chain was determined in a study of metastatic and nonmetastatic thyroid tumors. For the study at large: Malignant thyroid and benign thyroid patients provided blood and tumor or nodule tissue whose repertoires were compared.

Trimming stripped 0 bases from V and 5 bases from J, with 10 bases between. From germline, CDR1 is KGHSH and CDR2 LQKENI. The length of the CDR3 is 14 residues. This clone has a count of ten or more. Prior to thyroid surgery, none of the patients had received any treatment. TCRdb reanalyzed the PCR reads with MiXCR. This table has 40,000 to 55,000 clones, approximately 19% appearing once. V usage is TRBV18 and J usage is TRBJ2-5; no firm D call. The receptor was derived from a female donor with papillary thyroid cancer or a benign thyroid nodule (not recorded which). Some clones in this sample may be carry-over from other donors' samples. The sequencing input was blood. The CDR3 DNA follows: TGTGCCAGCTCACCACCGACCAGTAGGGAGACCCAGTACTTC. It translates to CASSPPTSRETQYF.